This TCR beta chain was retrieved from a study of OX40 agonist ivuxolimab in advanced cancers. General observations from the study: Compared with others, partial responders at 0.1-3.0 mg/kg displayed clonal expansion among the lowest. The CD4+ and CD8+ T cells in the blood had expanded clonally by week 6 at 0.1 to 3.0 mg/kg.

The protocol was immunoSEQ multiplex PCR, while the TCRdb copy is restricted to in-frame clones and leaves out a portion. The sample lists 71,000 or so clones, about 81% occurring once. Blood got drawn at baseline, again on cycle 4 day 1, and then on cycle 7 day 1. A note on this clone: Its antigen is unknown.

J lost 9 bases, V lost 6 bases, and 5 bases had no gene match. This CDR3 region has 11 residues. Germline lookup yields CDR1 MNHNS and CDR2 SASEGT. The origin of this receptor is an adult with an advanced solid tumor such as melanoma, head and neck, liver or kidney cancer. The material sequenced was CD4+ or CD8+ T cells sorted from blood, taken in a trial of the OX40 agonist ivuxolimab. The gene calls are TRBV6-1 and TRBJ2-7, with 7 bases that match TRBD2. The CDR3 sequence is CASRGGSAQYF. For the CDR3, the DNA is TGTGCCAGCAGGGGGGGGAGCGCGCAGTACTTC.